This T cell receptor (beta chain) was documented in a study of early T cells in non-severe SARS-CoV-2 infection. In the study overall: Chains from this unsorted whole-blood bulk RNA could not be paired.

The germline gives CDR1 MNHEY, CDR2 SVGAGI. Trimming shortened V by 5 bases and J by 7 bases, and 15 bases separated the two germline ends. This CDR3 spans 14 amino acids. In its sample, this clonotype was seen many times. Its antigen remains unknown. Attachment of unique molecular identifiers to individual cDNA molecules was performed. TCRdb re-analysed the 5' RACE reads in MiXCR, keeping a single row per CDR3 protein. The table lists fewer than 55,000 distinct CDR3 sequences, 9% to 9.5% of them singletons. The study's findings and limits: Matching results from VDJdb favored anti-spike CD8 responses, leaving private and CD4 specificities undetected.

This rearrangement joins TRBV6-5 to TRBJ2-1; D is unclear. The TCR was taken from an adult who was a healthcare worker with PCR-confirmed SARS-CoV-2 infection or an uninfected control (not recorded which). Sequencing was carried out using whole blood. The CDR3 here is CASSVDVYWNEQFF. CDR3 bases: TGTGCCAGCAGTGTCGATGTCTATTGGAATGAGCAGTTCTTC.